The subject of this entry is one T cell receptor (beta chain). The sample originates from a study of blood T cell repertoires in COVID-19. Sequencing was performed with immunoSEQ multiplex PCR; in TCRdb, only in-frame clones are kept and a portion is missing. This sample yields roughly 300,000 clones, of which roughly 87% are seen a single time; roughly 1% belongs to the top ten. This TCR was recovered from a woman under 40 who had recovered from COVID-19. Sequenced sample: PBMCs or T cells enriched from blood (not recorded which).

CDR3 region: CSVARRDRGPTEAFF. The CDR3 DNA sequence: TGCAGCGTGGCCCGACGGGACAGGGGGCCCACTGAAGCTTTCTTT. The chain has TRBV29-1 and TRBJ1-1, with 12 bases identical to TRBD1. With 6 bases clipped from V and 4 bases from J, the junction kept 9 bases outside the gene matches. The CDR3 length is 15 residues. Germline V CDR1 and CDR2: SQVTM, ANQGSEA.